This entry lists 25 T cell receptor beta chains sequenced from one sample in a study of T-cell memory formation after mild COVID-19. Each CDR3 protein is one row after TCRdb ran MiXCR on the 5' RACE reads. The data hold about 360,000 distinct CDR3 sequences, with about an eighth observed a single time. Source material: PBMCs or a T cell subset sorted from them (not recorded which). The receptors were gathered from a man aged 18 to 29 who had mild COVID-19 (a few samples of this study predate the infection). Cell type and time point are not known.

The CDR3 nucleotides are TGTGCCAGCAGCTTGGGGGTTTTGAATTCACCCCTCCACTTT. Translated: CASSLGVLNSPLHF. The rearrangement links TRBV5-6 to TRBJ1-6; D unresolved. The CDR3 sequence is 14 residues long. V was clipped by 0 bases and J by 7 bases, with 8 bases between them. The germline V gene encodes CDR1 SGHDT and CDR2 YYEEEE.

V usage is TRBV7-9 and J usage is TRBJ1-1; 7 nucleotides match TRBD1. The junction had 3 bases not matched to a gene; V was cut back by 1 base and J by 7 bases. The germline V gene encodes CDR1 SEHNR and CDR2 FQNEAQ (reference sequence). The CDR3 spans 13 residues. Written as DNA, the CDR3 is TGTGCCAGCAGCTTAGGGGGGGACAGTGAAGCTTTCTTT. Translating it yields CASSLGGDSEAFF.

A few counts support this clonotype. J is TRBJ1-2 and V is TRBV12-3 or TRBV12-4; tentatively, D is TRBD1 (6 bases). The CDR3 sequence is 15 residues long. Deletions cut 6 bases from V and 3 bases from J, with 17 bases between. The CDR3 region is CASSPRGGQHYGYTF. CDR3 nucleotides: TGTGCCAGCAGCCCTCGGGGGGGGCAGCACTATGGCTACACCTTC.

CDR3 amino acids: CASSSLRGAQETQYF. DNA of the CDR3: TGTGCCAGCAGCTCTCTCCGAGGCGCCCAAGAGACCCAGTACTTC. The J gene is TRBJ2-5, the V gene TRBV11-2; D gene ambiguous. Germline V gene data show CDR1 as SGHAT and CDR2 as FQNNGV. V was shortened by 4 bases and J by 1 base, with 13 bases between the two germline ends. The CDR3 consists of 15 residues.

The sample holds many counts of this clonotype. The chain combines TRBV29-1 with TRBJ1-2, with D perhaps matching TRBD1 (6 bases). Looked up from germline, CDR1 is SQVTM and CDR2 is ANQGSEA. V lost 7 bases and J 7 bases, leaving 16 bases between the germline ends. The CDR3 consists of 12 residues. The CDR3 here is CSGLQGPSGYTF. The CDR3 coding sequence is TGCAGCGGCCTACAGGGCCCTAGTGGCTACACCTTC.

This clonotype was recorded at least ten times. The V gene is TRBV3-1, the J gene TRBJ1-1; unclear D gene. V gave up 4 bases and J gave up 4 bases, with 19 bases separating them. There are 16 residues in the CDR3. Germline assignment: CDR1 LGHDT and CDR2 YNNKEL (reference sequence). CDR3 in DNA: TGTGCCAGCAGCCCCACAATGGGGAATATGGGCACTGAAGCTTTCTTT. This sequence encodes CASSPTMGNMGTEAFF.

The table lists this clonotype with a few counts. V gene TRBV5-1 combines with J gene TRBJ2-3; 8 bases match TRBD2. The CDR3 totals 15 residues. In germline, CDR1 is SGHRS, CDR2 YFSETQ. The J segment lost 6 bases and the V segment lost 0 bases, leaving 6 bases of the junction unmatched. CDR3 DNA: TGCGCCAGCAGCTTGGGGCAGAGCGGGGGTGATACGCAGTATTTT. It specifies CASSLGQSGGDTQYF.

The table lists this clonotype with a few counts. This chain connects TRBV20-1 to TRBJ2-1; D is perhaps TRBD1 (6 bases). This CDR3 has 13 residues. Germline lookup yields CDR1 DFQATT and CDR2 SNEGSKA (reference sequence). V was trimmed by 6 bases and J by 2 bases, leaving 11 bases between them. The CDR3 protein is CSAYGTPYNEQFF. DNA for the CDR3: TGCAGTGCATATGGGACACCCTACAATGAGCAGTTCTTC.

Only a few counts were recorded for this clonotype. The chain couples TRBV7-9 to TRBJ2-7, with D perhaps matching TRBD1 (5 bases). This CDR3 region has 13 residues. In germline, CDR1 is SEHNR, CDR2 FQNEAQ (reference sequence). V was trimmed by 5 bases and J by 2 bases, leaving 10 bases between them. The CDR3 DNA is TGTGCCAGCAGCGGCAGGGTTCCCTACGAGCAGTACTTC. Translated, it gives CASSGRVPYEQYF.

The chain uses TRBV25-1 and TRBJ2-3; D is undetermined. The V gene lost 1 base and the J gene lost 0 bases, with 2 bases spanning the gap. The CDR3 loop spans 13 amino acids. Germline loops: CDR1 MGHDK, CDR2 SYGVNS. As DNA, the CDR3 is TGTGCCAGCAGTGAATCCAGCACAGATACGCAGTATTTT. Protein product: CASSESSTDTQYF.

The chain has TRBV18 and TRBJ2-5; D remains unclear. V gave up 5 bases and J gave up 5 bases, with 12 bases separating them. The CDR3 has 13 residues. Looked up from germline, CDR1 is KGHSH and CDR2 is LQKENI. CDR3 protein: CASSKELPETQYF. The CDR3 DNA follows: TGTGCCAGCTCAAAGGAGTTGCCGGAGACCCAGTACTTC.

The rearrangement uses TRBV6-5 and TRBJ2-1; 8 nucleotides agree with TRBD2. CDR3 length: 13 residues. With V trimmed by 7 bases and J by 5 bases, 4 bases remained unmatched. Germline V gene lookup returns CDR1 MNHEY and CDR2 SVGAGI. The chain's CDR3 is CASNLAGNNEQFF. The CDR3 bases are TGTGCCAGCAACCTAGCGGGCAACAATGAGCAGTTCTTC.

V and J are TRBV11-2 and TRBJ2-1; D might be TRBD2 (6 bases). This CDR3 comprises 14 residues. CDR1 SGHAT and CDR2 FQNNGV come from the germline V gene. The V and J ends lost 3 bases and 7 bases respectively, with 13 bases between them. The CDR3 coding sequence is TGTGCCAGCAGCTTCCACTATGGGGGGAATGAGCAGTTCTTC. Its translation: CASSFHYGGNEQFF.

This clonotype was recorded a few times. The CDR3 DNA reads as TGCGCCAGCAGCTTCGCTCAGACCCCCTACGAGCAGTACTTC. This sequence encodes CASSFAQTPYEQYF. The chain recombines TRBV5-1 with TRBJ2-7; D is undetermined. The CDR3 consists of 14 residues. The germline V gene has CDR1 SGHRS and CDR2 YFSETQ. V was clipped by 2 bases and J by 2 bases, with 11 bases between them.

This clonotype has a handful of counts. The chain joins TRBV10-3 to TRBJ1-5; D not certain. The germline V and J ends were trimmed by 4 bases and 7 bases, with 11 bases remaining between them. Germline loops: CDR1 ENHRY, CDR2 SYGVKD. This CDR3 is 13 amino acids long. DNA for the CDR3: TGTGCCATCAGTGGAAGGGTGGACCAGCCCCAGCATTTT. It specifies CAISGRVDQPQHF.

This CDR3 is CASSRPAGELFF. The CDR3, as DNA: TGTGCCAGCAGCCGTCCCGCCGGGGAGCTGTTTTTT. The chain recombines TRBV7-3 with TRBJ2-2; D call uncertain. Per the germline V gene, CDR1 is SGHTA and CDR2 is FQGTGA. This CDR3 spans 12 amino acids. V lost 5 bases and J 6 bases, leaving 7 bases between the germline ends.

This rearrangement joins TRBV3-1 to TRBJ2-6, with TRBD1 matching 9 bases. Germline V gene lookup returns CDR1 LGHDT and CDR2 YNNKEL (reference sequence). V lost 4 bases, J lost 4 bases, and 8 bases stayed unmatched. The CDR3 length is 17 residues. The CDR3 DNA reads as TGTGCCAGCAGCCCCCCCCGGACAGGGGTCGGGGCCAACGTCCTGACTTTC. Translated, it gives CASSPPRTGVGANVLTF.

In this sample, this clonotype turned up many times. The chain employs TRBV5-4 and TRBJ2-1; 13 bases line up with TRBD2. The CDR3 contains 17 residues. Trimming removed 0 bases from V and 6 bases from J; junction bases left unmatched: 6. Germline CDR1 SGHNT, CDR2 YYREEE (reference sequence). CDR3 nucleotides: TGTGCCAGCAGCTTGGAACTAGCGGGGGGGCCGTCCAATGAGCAGTTCTTC. It translates to CASSLELAGGPSNEQFF. The full variable domain, its missing parts supplied by reference TRBV5-4 and TRBJ2-1, is ETGVTQSPTHLIKTRGQQVTLRCSSQSGHNTVSWYQQALGQGPQFIFQYYREEENGRGNFPPRFSGLQFPNYSSELNVNALELDDSALYLCASSLELAGGPSNEQFFGPGTRLTVL.

This clonotype was counted a few times. V is TRBV5-1 and J is TRBJ2-2, with D perhaps matching TRBD1 (5 bases). CDR1 is SGHRS, CDR2 YFSETQ, per germline. Trimming removed 0 bases at V and 0 bases at J, with 9 bases between. The CDR3 sequence is 16 residues long. The CDR3 sequence: CASSLGLTANTGELFF. The CDR3 bases are TGCGCCAGCAGCTTGGGACTGACAGCGAACACCGGGGAGCTGTTTTTT.

This clonotype was detected only a few times. CDR3 sequence (DNA): TGTGCCAGCAGCTCGACAGGGACATCCGTCGACTCACCCCTCCACTTT. It is translated as CASSSTGTSVDSPLHF. The chain has TRBV13 and TRBJ1-6, with 7 bases fitting TRBD1. The germline gives CDR1 PRHDT, CDR2 FYEKMQ (reference sequence). V lost 4 bases to trimming and J lost 10 bases; unmatched junction nucleotides: 13. This CDR3 spans 16 amino acids.

The V gene is TRBV6-5, the J gene TRBJ2-7; no clear D gene. V shed 2 bases and J shed 2 bases, with 10 bases lying between them. Per germline, CDR1 MNHEY and CDR2 SVGAGI. The CDR3 spans 14 residues. The chain's CDR3 is CASSYGDTAYEQYF. As DNA, the CDR3 is TGTGCCAGCAGTTACGGAGACACGGCCTACGAGCAGTACTTC.

This clonotype was observed a few times. CDR3 bases: TGCGCCAGCAGCTTCAGCAGGTACAATGAGCAGTTCTTC. Its translation: CASSFSRYNEQFF. V usage is TRBV5-1 and J usage is TRBJ2-1, with D hard to call. There are 13 residues in the CDR3. Trimming took 2 bases from V and 4 from J, leaving 7 bases between them. Germline V gene data show CDR1 as SGHRS and CDR2 as YFSETQ.

The rearrangement uses TRBV29-1 and TRBJ1-2; unclear D gene. The CDR3 sequence is 12 residues long. V was pared by 2 bases and J by 0 bases, with 4 bases between. In germline, CDR1 is SQVTM, CDR2 ANQGSEA. The CDR3: CSVETTNYGYTF. CDR3 sequence (DNA): TGCAGCGTTGAAACAACTAACTATGGCTACACCTTC. Full variable domain (missing parts from reference TRBV29-1 and TRBJ1-2): SAVISQKPSRDICQRGTSLTIQCQVDSQVTMMFWYRQQPGQSLTLIATANQGSEATYESGFVIDKFPISRPNLTFSTLTVSNMSPEDSSIYLCSVETTNYGYTFGSGTRLTVV.

The V call is TRBV27, the J call TRBJ2-1; 10 positions agree with TRBD2. V trimming: 5 bases; J trimming: 4 bases; junction bases outside the gene matches: 5. There are 15 residues in the CDR3. Germline loops: CDR1 MNHEY, CDR2 SMNVEV (reference sequence). CDR3 DNA: TGTGCCAGCAGTACCCCTAGCGGGGGTTACAATGAGCAGTTCTTC. Protein: CASSTPSGGYNEQFF.

In its sample, this clonotype was seen many times. V usage is TRBV28 and J usage is TRBJ2-1; 10 nucleotides match TRBD2. The length of the CDR3 is 14 residues. The trim removed 3 bases at V and 9 bases at J, leaving 5 bases unmatched. Per germline, CDR1 MDHEN and CDR2 SYDVKM. CDR3 coding DNA: TGTGCCAGCAGTTTCCTAGCGGGGGTCGGTGAGCAGTTCTTC. Amino acid sequence: CASSFLAGVGEQFF.